The 19 T cell receptor beta chains listed next were all sequenced from one sample in a study of blood T cell repertoires in COVID-19. TCRdb keeps only in-frame clones here, not all; method: immunoSEQ multiplex PCR. The table lists 95,000 to 150,000 clones, roughly 88% of them singletons. Sequencing was carried out using peripheral blood. These receptor sequences come from a man aged 50 to 60 with acute or convalescent COVID-19.

This sequence joins TRBV6-4 and TRBJ2-1, with 8 nucleotides matching TRBD1. V was clipped by 6 bases and J by 2 bases; unmatched bases: 9. There are 16 residues in the CDR3. The germline gives CDR1 MRHNA, CDR2 SNTAGT. CDR3 amino acids: CASSPGQGATYNEQFF. Here the CDR3 DNA reads TGTGCCAGCAGCCCTGGGCAGGGGGCCACCTACAATGAGCAGTTCTTC.

CDR3 amino acids: CASSFWTSGSSYEQYF. CDR3 coding DNA: TGCGCCAGCAGCTTCTGGACTAGCGGGAGTTCCTACGAGCAGTACTTC. The rearrangement joins TRBV5-1 to TRBJ2-7; 13 bases agree with TRBD2. The J segment lost 1 base and the V segment lost 2 bases, leaving 3 bases of the junction unmatched. CDR3 length: 16 amino acids. Germline assignment: CDR1 SGHRS and CDR2 YFSETQ.

V usage is TRBV19 and J usage is TRBJ2-7, with a weak D call TRBD1 (6 bases). The V and J ends lost 3 bases and 6 bases respectively, with 18 bases between them. The CDR3 has 15 amino acids. Germline values: CDR1 LNHDA, CDR2 SQIVND (reference sequence). CDR3 in amino acids: CASSIGVQGGFEQYF. The CDR3 region has the DNA TGTGCCAGTAGTATTGGGGTACAGGGTGGATTCGAGCAGTACTTC.

The chain has TRBV19 and TRBJ2-3; tentative D call: TRBD2 (6 bases). Germline lookup yields CDR1 LNHDA and CDR2 SQIVND (reference sequence). The CDR3 has 15 residues. With 3 bases removed from V and 1 base from J, the gap between germline ends came to 11 bases. The CDR3 reads CASSMGRGRTDTQYF. CDR3 coding DNA: TGTGCCAGTAGTATGGGGCGGGGCCGCACAGATACGCAGTATTTT.

The chain uses TRBV10-1 and TRBJ2-3; 7 bases map to TRBD2. The CDR3 covers 14 residues. Germline loops: CDR1 WNHNN, CDR2 SYGVQD (reference sequence). V lost 3 bases, J lost 1 base, and 1 base stayed unmatched. In DNA, the CDR3 is TGCGCCAGCAGTGAAGCGGGACGCACAGATACGCAGTATTTT. Its protein product is CASSEAGRTDTQYF.

The sample holds a few counts of this clone. The chain employs TRBV11-3 and TRBJ1-3, with D perhaps matching TRBD1 (6 bases). The CDR3 runs 18 residues. Looked up from germline, CDR1 is SGHNT and CDR2 is YENEEA. V lost 1 base, J lost 4 bases, and 20 bases lay in between. CDR3 amino acids: CASSLALGVQGVGNTIYF. CDR3 coding DNA: TGTGCCAGCAGCTTAGCTCTGGGAGTACAGGGCGTCGGAAACACCATATATTTT.

This chain links TRBV5-1 with TRBJ2-5, with a weak D call TRBD2 (6 bases). Per germline, CDR1 SGHRS and CDR2 YFSETQ. The CDR3 is 17 amino acids. Trimming left V 4 bases short and J 5 bases short, with 24 bases between. In DNA form, the CDR3 reads TGCGCCAGCAGCCCCTCTGTCGGCAGGAGGGATTACGAGACCCAGTACTTC. It translates to CASSPSVGRRDYETQYF.

The rearrangement joins TRBV11-2 to TRBJ2-5, with 9 bases aligning to TRBD2. This CDR3 has 16 amino acids. From germline, CDR1 is SGHAT and CDR2 FQNNGV. The V segment lost 7 bases and the J segment 5 bases; nucleotides outside the gene matches: 14. DNA of the CDR3: TGTGCCAGCACCCCTGTCGGTGGGACTAGCTGGGAGACCCAGTACTTC. This translates into CASTPVGGTSWETQYF. Drawing the rest from reference TRBV11-2 and TRBJ2-5, the complete variable domain is EAGVAQSPRYKIIEKRQSVAFWCNPISGHATLYWYQQILGQGPKLLIQFQNNGVVDDSQLPKDRFSAERLKGVDSTLKIQPAKLEDSAVYLCASTPVGGTSWETQYFGPGTRLLVL.

V is TRBV5-4 and J is TRBJ2-3; D is unresolved. Germline loops: CDR1 SGHNT, CDR2 YYREEE (reference sequence). The germline V and J ends were trimmed by 4 bases and 3 bases, with 21 bases remaining between them. The length of the CDR3 is 17 residues. CDR3 region: CASSPNVYSPRTDTQYF. The CDR3 DNA reads as TGTGCCAGCAGCCCTAACGTGTACTCCCCGAGGACAGATACGCAGTATTTT.

In DNA form, the CDR3 reads TGTGCCAGCAGTCCCGGGACAGGGGTTGGCTACACCTTC. This sequence encodes CASSPGTGVGYTF. V gene TRBV27 combines with J gene TRBJ1-2; 10 bases align to TRBD1. The CDR3 totals 13 residues. Germline CDR1 reads MNHEY; CDR2 reads SMNVEV (reference sequence). V shed 5 bases and J 7 bases; nucleotides not matched to a gene: 4.

The chain employs TRBV11-2 and TRBJ2-1; D might be TRBD2 (6 bases). Germline V gene sequence: CDR1 SGHAT, CDR2 FQNNGV. This CDR3 has 15 residues. V lost 3 bases and J 0 bases, leaving 9 bases between the germline ends. The CDR3 DNA reads TGTGCCAGCAGCTTTCTAGCGCACTCCTACAATGAGCAGTTCTTC. Translated: CASSFLAHSYNEQFF.

This chain connects TRBV15 to TRBJ2-1; the match to TRBD2 covers 14 bases. CDR1 is LNHNV and CDR2 is YYDKDF in the germline V gene (reference sequence). This CDR3 contains 17 residues. The V gene end was trimmed by 3 bases and the J gene end by 9 bases; junction bases not matched to a gene: 10. This CDR3 reads CATSRGQGLAGVGEQFF. CDR3 DNA: TGTGCCACCAGCAGGGGCCAGGGACTAGCGGGAGTAGGTGAGCAGTTCTTC.

The V and J genes are TRBV11-3 and TRBJ2-2, with 10 bases that match TRBD2. J gave up 5 bases and V 2 bases, and 11 bases lay outside the gene matches. The CDR3 totals 18 residues. Germline-derived CDR1 and CDR2 are SGHNT and YENEEA. CDR3 in DNA: TGTGCCAGCAGCTTACTGGGATGGGGGACTAGCGAGACCGGGGAGCTGTTTTTT. Amino acid sequence: CASSLLGWGTSETGELFF. The variable domain in full, completed from reference TRBV11-3 and TRBJ2-2, reads EAGVVQSPRYKIIEKKQPVAFWCNPISGHNTLYWYLQNLGQGPELLIRYENEEAVDDSQLPKDRFSAERLKGVDSTLKIQPAELGDSAVYLCASSLLGWGTSETGELFFGEGSRLTVL.

This chain joins TRBV19 and TRBJ1-1, with 8 bases aligning to TRBD1. The CDR3 consists of 17 residues. The V segment lost 6 bases and the J segment 3 bases; nucleotides outside the gene matches: 15. The germline CDR1 and CDR2 sequences are LNHDA and SQIVND (reference sequence). DNA for the CDR3: TGTGCCAGTAGCTATATTCAGGGGGCGCGTCGGTACACTGAAGCTTTCTTT. Amino acids: CASSYIQGARRYTEAFF.

The gene calls are TRBV29-1 and TRBJ1-1, with D possibly being TRBD1 (6 bases). The CDR3 runs to 11 residues. Germline V CDR1 and CDR2: SQVTM, ANQGSEA. Between the trimmed V and J ends, which lost 8 bases and 6 bases, there was a span of 13 bases. The CDR3 DNA reads as TGCAGCACCAACAGGGTCCCTGAAGCTTTCTTT. Amino acids: CSTNRVPEAFF.

This chain connects TRBV19 to TRBJ2-2, with a tentative D call TRBD1 (6 bases). Germline V lookup: CDR1 LNHDA, CDR2 SQIVND (reference sequence). The V end was cut by 10 bases, the J end by 0 bases, with 18 bases between. This CDR3 region has 16 residues. As DNA, the CDR3 is TGTGCCACCATAGATGGGGGCCATTCGAACACCGGGGAGCTGTTTTTT. It codes for CATIDGGHSNTGELFF.

This rearrangement joins TRBV12-3 or TRBV12-4 to TRBJ2-1; no definite D call. V dropped 4 bases and J dropped 4 bases, with 5 bases sitting between them. The CDR3 consists of 12 residues. Here the CDR3 DNA reads TGTGCCAGCAGTTCCATTTACAATGAGCAGTTCTTC. Translating gives CASSSIYNEQFF.

The rearrangement uses TRBV11-1 and TRBJ1-2; 7 bases map to TRBD1. The CDR3 runs to 15 residues. With 4 bases clipped from V and 4 bases from J, the junction kept 9 bases outside the gene matches. Per germline, CDR1 SGHAT and CDR2 FQDESV (reference sequence). The CDR3 sequence: CASSSSTGSSYGYTF. CDR3 DNA: TGTGCCAGCAGCTCCTCGACAGGGTCGAGCTATGGCTACACCTTC.

The rearrangement joins TRBV6-5 to TRBJ1-1, with 7 bases identical to TRBD1. After removal of 4 bases from V and 1 base from J, the junction contained 3 bases not matched to a gene. This CDR3 is built from 14 residues. Per the germline V gene, CDR1 is MNHEY and CDR2 is SVGAGI. CDR3 residues: CASSSGQQNTEAFF. The CDR3, as DNA: TGTGCCAGCAGTTCGGGACAGCAGAACACTGAAGCTTTCTTT.